The source of this T cell receptor beta chain is a study of cytomegalovirus exposure and HLA in healthy donors. CDR1 is SGHTA and CDR2 is FQGNSA in the germline V gene. The CDR3 extends over 16 amino acids. V shed 0 bases and J shed 3 bases, with 12 bases lying between them. The primer mix had 60 Vbeta and 13 Jbeta primers. Libraries were prepared by immunoSEQ multiplex PCR; TCRdb keeps only in-frame clonotypes and omits some of them. This sample has about 140,000 clones; roughly four fifths occur once, and the top ten carry less than 3%. Sequencing used PBMCs. The origin of this receptor is a male donor in good health and CMV-seronegative. The genes are TRBV7-2 and TRBJ1-5; D not resolved. DNA of the CDR3: TGTGCCAGCAGCTTAGCAGTTAGATCTATCAATCAGCCCCAGCATTTT. This gives the protein CASSLAVRSINQPQHF.